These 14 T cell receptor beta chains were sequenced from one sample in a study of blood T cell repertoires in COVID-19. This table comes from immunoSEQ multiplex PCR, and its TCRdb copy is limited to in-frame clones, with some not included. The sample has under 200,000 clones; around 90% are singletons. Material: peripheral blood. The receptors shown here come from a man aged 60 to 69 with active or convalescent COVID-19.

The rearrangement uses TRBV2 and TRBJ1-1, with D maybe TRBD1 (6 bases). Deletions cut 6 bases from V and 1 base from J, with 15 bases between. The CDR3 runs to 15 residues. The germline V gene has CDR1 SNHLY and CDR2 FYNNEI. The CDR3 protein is CASSSTGMQNTEAFF. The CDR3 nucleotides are TGTGCCAGCAGCTCGACAGGTATGCAGAACACTGAAGCTTTCTTT.

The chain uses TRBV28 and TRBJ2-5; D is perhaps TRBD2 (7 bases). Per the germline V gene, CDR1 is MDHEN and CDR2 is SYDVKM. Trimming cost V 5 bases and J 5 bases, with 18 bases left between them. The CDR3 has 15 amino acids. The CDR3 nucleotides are TGTGCCAGCAGTCCCTGGACAGCGCGGGGGGAGACCCAGTACTTC. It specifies CASSPWTARGETQYF. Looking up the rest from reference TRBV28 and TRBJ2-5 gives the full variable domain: DVKVTQSSRYLVKRTGEKVFLECVQDMDHENMFWYRQDPGLGLRLIYFSYDVKMKEKGDIPEGYSVSREKKERFSLILESASTNQTSMYLCASSPWTARGETQYFGPGTRLLVL.

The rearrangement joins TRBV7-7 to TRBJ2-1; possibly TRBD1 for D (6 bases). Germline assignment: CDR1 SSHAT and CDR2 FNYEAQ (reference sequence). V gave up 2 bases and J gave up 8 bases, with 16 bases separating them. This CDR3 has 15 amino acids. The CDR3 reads CASSLRPGAGDEQFF. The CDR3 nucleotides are TGTGCCAGCAGCTTACGCCCAGGGGCAGGAGATGAGCAGTTCTTC. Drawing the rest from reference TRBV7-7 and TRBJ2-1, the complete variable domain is GAGVSQSPRYKVTKRGQDVTLRCDPISSHATLYWYQQALGQGPEFLTYFNYEAQPDKSGLPSDRFSAERPEGSISTLTIQRTEQRDSAMYRCASSLRPGAGDEQFFGPGTRLTVL.

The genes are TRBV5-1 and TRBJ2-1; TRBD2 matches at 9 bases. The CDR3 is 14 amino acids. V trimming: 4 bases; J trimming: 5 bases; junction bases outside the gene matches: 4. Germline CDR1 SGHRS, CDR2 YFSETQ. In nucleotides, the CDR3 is TGCGCCAGCAGCGTTAGCGGGGGAGACAATGAGCAGTTCTTC. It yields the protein CASSVSGGDNEQFF.

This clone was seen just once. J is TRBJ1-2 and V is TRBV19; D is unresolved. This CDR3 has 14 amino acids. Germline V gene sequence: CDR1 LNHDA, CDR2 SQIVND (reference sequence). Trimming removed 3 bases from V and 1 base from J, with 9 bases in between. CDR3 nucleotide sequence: TGTGCCAGTAGTATCTCGGTTGTTAACTATGGCTACACCTTC. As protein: CASSISVVNYGYTF.

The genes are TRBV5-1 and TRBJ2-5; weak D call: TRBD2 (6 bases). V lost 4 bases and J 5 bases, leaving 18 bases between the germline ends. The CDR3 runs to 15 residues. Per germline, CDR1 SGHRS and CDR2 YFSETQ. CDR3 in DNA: TGCGCCAGCAGCGGCGGGACGGTCTTTGGGGAGACCCAGTACTTC. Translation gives CASSGGTVFGETQYF.

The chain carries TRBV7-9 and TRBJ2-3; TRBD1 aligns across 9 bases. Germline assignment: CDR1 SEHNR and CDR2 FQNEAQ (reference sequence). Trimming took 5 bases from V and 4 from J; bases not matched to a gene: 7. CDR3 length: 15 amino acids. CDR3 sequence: CASSTGQGSADTQYF. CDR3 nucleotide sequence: TGTGCCAGCAGCACCGGACAGGGGTCGGCAGATACGCAGTATTTT.

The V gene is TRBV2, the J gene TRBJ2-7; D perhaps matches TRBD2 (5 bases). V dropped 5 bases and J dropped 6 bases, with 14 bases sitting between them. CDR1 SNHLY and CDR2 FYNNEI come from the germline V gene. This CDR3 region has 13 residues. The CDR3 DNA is TGTGCCAGCAGTCGGAGGACGGGTCGCGAGCAGTACTTC. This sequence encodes CASSRRTGREQYF.

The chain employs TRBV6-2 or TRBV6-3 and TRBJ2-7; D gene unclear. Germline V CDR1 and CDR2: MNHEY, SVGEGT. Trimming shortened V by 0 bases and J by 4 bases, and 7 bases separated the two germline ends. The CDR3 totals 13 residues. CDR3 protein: CASSYSGRYEQYF. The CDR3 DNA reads TGTGCCAGCAGTTACTCTGGCAGGTACGAGCAGTACTTC.

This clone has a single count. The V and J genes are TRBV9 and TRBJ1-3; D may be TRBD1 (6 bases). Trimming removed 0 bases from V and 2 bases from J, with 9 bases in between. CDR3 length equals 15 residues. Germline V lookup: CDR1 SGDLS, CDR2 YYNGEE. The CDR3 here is CASSVDPGAGNTIYF. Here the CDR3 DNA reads TGTGCCAGCAGCGTAGACCCAGGGGCTGGAAACACCATATATTTT.

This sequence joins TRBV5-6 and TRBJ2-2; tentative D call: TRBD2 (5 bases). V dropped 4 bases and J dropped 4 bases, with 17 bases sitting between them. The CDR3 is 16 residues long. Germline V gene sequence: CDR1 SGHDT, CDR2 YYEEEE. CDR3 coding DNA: TGTGCCAGCAGCCCCGAGGGCAGATACCTCACCGGGGAGCTGTTTTTT. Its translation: CASSPEGRYLTGELFF.

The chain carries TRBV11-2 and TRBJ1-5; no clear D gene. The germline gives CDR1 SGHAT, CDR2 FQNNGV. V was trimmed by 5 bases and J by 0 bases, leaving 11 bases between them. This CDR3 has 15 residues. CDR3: CASSDSGNSNQPQHF. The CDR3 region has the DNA TGTGCCAGCAGCGATAGCGGGAATAGCAATCAGCCCCAGCATTTT.

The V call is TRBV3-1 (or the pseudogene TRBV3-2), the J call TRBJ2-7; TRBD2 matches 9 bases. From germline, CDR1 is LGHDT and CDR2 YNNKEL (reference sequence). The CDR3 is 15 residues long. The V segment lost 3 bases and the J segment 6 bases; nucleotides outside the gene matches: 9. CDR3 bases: TGTGCCAGCAGCCATGCGGCGGGGGGGCCCCGCGAGCAGTACTTC. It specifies CASSHAAGGPREQYF.

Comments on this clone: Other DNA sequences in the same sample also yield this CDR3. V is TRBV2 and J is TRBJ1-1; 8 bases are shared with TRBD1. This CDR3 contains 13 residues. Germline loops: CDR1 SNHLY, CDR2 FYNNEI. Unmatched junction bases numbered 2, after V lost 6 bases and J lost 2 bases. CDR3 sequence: CASSGQGNTEAFF. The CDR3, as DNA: TGTGCCAGCAGCGGACAGGGCAACACTGAAGCTTTCTTT.